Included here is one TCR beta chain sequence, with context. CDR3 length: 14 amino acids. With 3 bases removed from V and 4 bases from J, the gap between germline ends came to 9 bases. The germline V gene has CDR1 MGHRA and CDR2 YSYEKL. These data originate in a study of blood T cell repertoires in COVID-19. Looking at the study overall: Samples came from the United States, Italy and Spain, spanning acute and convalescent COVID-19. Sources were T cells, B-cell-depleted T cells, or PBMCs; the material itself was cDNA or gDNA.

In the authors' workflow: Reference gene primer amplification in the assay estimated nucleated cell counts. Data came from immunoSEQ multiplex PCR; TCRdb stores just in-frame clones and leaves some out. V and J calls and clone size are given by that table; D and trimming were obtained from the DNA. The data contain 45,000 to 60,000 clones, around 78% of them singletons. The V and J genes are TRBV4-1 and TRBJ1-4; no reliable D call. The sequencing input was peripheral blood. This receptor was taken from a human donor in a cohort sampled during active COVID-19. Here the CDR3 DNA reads TGCGCCAGCAGCCAGGGAGTGGGTAATGAAAAACTGTTTTTT. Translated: CASSQGVGNEKLFF.